This TCR beta chain is from a study of human T cells and chemical hapten exposure (dated by TCRdb to the early 2020s). Looking at the study overall: For sensitization, 2% DPC in acetone was applied to a 2 cm by 2 cm area of upper inner arm skin. Alopecia areata with under or over 50% scalp involvement, alopecia totalis and alopecia universalis were represented in the patient cohort, which was mostly female. Approximately 30 alopecia patients provided blood for TCR sequencing at one to four time points (pre-sensitization, 2, 6 and 24 weeks). Blood samples were taken from patients before sensitization (week 0) and at 2, 6 and about 24 weeks after DPC sensitization. Patch testing was done on the upper back using Finn chambers containing 0.01% DPC, and results were scored after 6 days according to International Contact Dermatitis Research Group standards. Throughout the approximately 25-week study period, patients were also given weekly therapeutic DPC doses on the scalp. This study followed changes in the peripheral blood TCR repertoire in vivo during primary and secondary sensitization of alopecia patients to the hapten diphenylcyclopropenone (DPC). Libraries were pooled for sequencing, and per-sample TCR yields varied mainly because of small differences in library volumes within the pool.

Sample time point, as interpreted from the label and publication: patch test 1, 2 weeks after DPC sensitization. The sample's treatment or condition label, decoded: therapeutic diphenylcyclopropenone sensitization with weekly scalp DPC. Blood at each patch-test visit was drawn before the patch test was applied. Eligible patients were aged 18 to 70, diagnosed with alopecia, deemed suitable for DPC therapy, and excluded if pregnant. Total RNA was extracted from unfractionated whole blood that had been collected in Tempus Blood RNA tubes. For this clonotype: Its antigen is unknown. Nothing much larger sits one base from this clone, and base qualities are not available.

Receptor amplification or capture employed RACE. The reads were generated on a NextSeq 500. Library preparation attached unique molecular identifiers to individual cDNA molecules for quantitative, reproducible TCR counting. Each blood RNA sample was used to sequence both TCR alpha and TCR beta chains. Per the original workflow: Samples had a median of about 96,000 TCRs, with a range from about 23,224 to 750,000. V, J and CDR3 annotation of the TCR reads was carried out using the Decombinator software suite. Every sample was subsampled to the same number of TCRs (28,000) for the PS versus PT1 abundance plots. TCRs were defined as expanded if absent before sensitization and observed at least eight times at the 2-week time point. TCRdb reanalyzed the raw reads on its own, using fastp at Q25 for trimming and MiXCR for clone calling, and kept in-frame beta chains. Rows are combined by CDR3 protein, so each entry shows the most common genes and DNA. TCRdb assigned the V and J calls; the authors' analysis was not used. Present in this sample are some 190,000 distinct CDR3 sequences, about 22% of which were seen just once. Clones ranked in the top ten supply over 6.5% of the sample.

On the study overall, not on this receptor specifically: A positive correlation was found between the number of PT1 expanded TCRs and patch test score, with significance reached at thresholds 8, 16 and 32 but not 4. DPC sensitization did not change how many TCRs were above 1 in 1000 frequency, and no evidence was found of alterations in global repertoire structure. Because every patient had alopecia, a presumed autoimmune disease, the patients' immune response might differ from that of healthy individuals. Repeated subsampling changed both the strength of the expansion versus patch-test correlation and the threshold at which the correlation became significant. Expanded TCRs formed significantly more large CDR3 similarity clusters than pre-sensitization or healthy control sets, consistent with antigen-driven responses.

V sheds 5 bases and J sheds 14 bases, leaving 21 bases between their ends. The CDR3 measures 13 amino acids from cysteine to phenylalanine. CDR3 DNA only is kept here, 39 bases in frame from base 1. CDR1 SEHNR and CDR2 FQNEAQ are derived from the germline V gene (reference sequence). The specimen comprised whole blood, sampled in connection with sensitization to the hapten diphenylcyclopropenone (DPC). The sequence was obtained from a woman in her forties or fifties with alopecia areata. Some clones in this sample may be carry-over from other donors' samples. The sequence links TRBV7-9 to TRBJ1-2; the D gene remains uncertain. The CDR3 protein is CASSPRDLYPGTF. The DNA sequence is given as TGTGCCAGCAGCCCCCGCGACCTTTACCCGGGGACCTTC.